These T cell receptor beta chains were read from a single sample in a study of blood T cell repertoires in COVID-19. The data were produced by immunoSEQ multiplex PCR, yet TCRdb's version contains in-frame clones alone and is incomplete. Here the sample spans about 150,000 clones, 84% being singletons. The sequencing input was peripheral blood. The source is a man aged 70 or older with acute or convalescent COVID-19. CDR3s include the opening cysteine and the closing phenylalanine or tryptophan. D genes are given only for firm matches. Some rows have no size entry. The others give once, few or many, or a class for an expanded clone.

j_gene | d_gene | v_gene | abundance | len | CDR3aa | CDR3nt
TRBJ2-1 | - | TRBV11-2 | once | 16 | CASSLEPSPLGDEQFF | TGTGCCAGCAGCTTAGAGCCCAGCCCCCTGGGCGATGAGCAGTTCTTC
TRBJ2-5 | TRBD1 | TRBV5-1 | - | 13 | CASSPGTGETQYF | TGCGCCAGCAGTCCCGGGACAGGAGAGACCCAGTACTTC
TRBJ1-2 | TRBD1 | TRBV9 | - | 15 | CASSAAQGAPYGYTF | TGTGCCAGCAGCGCGGCTCAGGGGGCTCCCTATGGCTACACCTTC
TRBJ1-4 | TRBD1 | TRBV10-2 | few | 14 | CASSKGAGGTELFF | TGCGCCAGCAGCAAGGGGGCCGGTGGGACGGAACTGTTTTTT
TRBJ2-5 | - | TRBV28 | - | 12 | CASSVYEETQYF | TGTGCCAGCAGCGTCTATGAAGAGACCCAGTACTTC
TRBJ2-3 | TRBD1 | TRBV5-1 | - | 15 | CASSLGQSSTDTQYF | TGCGCCAGCAGCCTGGGACAGTCTAGCACAGATACGCAGTATTTT
TRBJ2-7 | - | TRBV6-5 | - | 14 | CASSPGWQTYEQYF | TGTGCCAGCAGCCCCGGGTGGCAGACCTACGAGCAGTACTTC
TRBJ1-5 | - | TRBV28 | - | 14 | CASFRLSGSQPQHF | TGTGCCAGCTTTCGGTTGTCGGGGTCTCAGCCCCAGCATTTT
TRBJ1-6 | - | TRBV5-1 | - | 16 | CASSSTGSSYNSPLHF | TGCGCCAGCAGCAGCACAGGAAGCTCCTATAATTCACCCCTCCACTTT
TRBJ2-7 | TRBD1 | TRBV4-2 | - | 14 | CASSPGQGFYEQYF | TGTGCCAGCAGCCCGGGACAGGGGTTCTACGAGCAGTACTTC
TRBJ2-3 | TRBD1 | TRBV6-5 | once | 13 | CASSPYRGDTQYF | TGTGCCAGCAGTCCCTACAGGGGTGATACGCAGTATTTT
TRBJ2-3 | TRBD2 | TRBV5-1 | - | 16 | CASSLAPSGGTDTQYF | TGCGCCAGCAGCTTGGCCCCTAGCGGGGGGACAGATACGCAGTATTTT
TRBJ1-3 | - | TRBV7-9 | - | 14 | CASSLRVFGNTIYF | TGTGCCAGCAGCCTCAGGGTATTTGGAAACACCATATATTTT
TRBJ2-3 | - | TRBV7-6 | - | 15 | CASSPLAELTDTQYF | TGTGCCAGCAGCCCTTTAGCGGAACTCACAGATACGCAGTATTTT
TRBJ2-6 | - | TRBV6-5 | - | 13 | CASRGGGANVLTF | TGTGCCAGCAGGGGGGGAGGGGCCAACGTCCTGACTTTC
TRBJ1-1 | - | TRBV7-9 | - | 12 | CASSLGPERAFF | TGTGCCAGCAGCTTAGGACCGGAGAGGGCTTTCTTT
TRBJ2-6 | TRBD1 | TRBV19 | - | 15 | CASGSRGTGANVLTF | TGTGCCAGTGGATCCAGGGGGACAGGGGCCAACGTCCTGACTTTC
TRBJ1-6 | TRBD1 | TRBV5-6 | - | 14 | CASSLGDRGSPLHF | TGTGCCAGCAGCTTGGGGGACAGGGGTTCACCCCTCCACTTT
TRBJ2-5 | - | TRBV5-1 | - | 17 | CASSLGFQRGHQETQYF | TGCGCCAGCAGCTTGGGGTTCCAGCGGGGACATCAAGAGACCCAGTACTTC
TRBJ2-1 | TRBD2 | TRBV5-1 | once | 15 | CASSTLAGGDNEQFF | TGCGCCAGCAGCACTCTAGCGGGAGGCGACAATGAGCAGTTCTTC
TRBJ1-6 | - | TRBV9 | - | 15 | CASSPWDGGNSPLHF | TGTGCCAGCAGCCCCTGGGACGGAGGGAATTCACCCCTCCACTTT
TRBJ1-2 | - | TRBV19 | - | 14 | CASSRGPTNYGYTF | TGTGCCAGTAGTAGGGGGCCGACTAACTATGGCTACACCTTC
TRBJ2-1 | TRBD2 | TRBV9 | - | 16 | CASSRIVSGRAGEQFF | TGTGCCAGCAGCCGCATAGTTAGCGGGAGGGCGGGTGAGCAGTTCTTC
TRBJ2-3 | - | TRBV11-2 | - | 14 | CASSLAMNTDTQYF | TGTGCCAGCAGCTTGGCCATGAACACAGATACGCAGTATTTT
TRBJ2-5 | - | TRBV7-9 | - | 16 | CASSSHPLVLQETQYF | TGTGCCAGCAGCTCCCACCCGCTAGTCCTTCAAGAGACCCAGTACTTC
TRBJ1-1 | - | TRBV7-3 | - | 14 | CASSLNAGLTEAFF | TGTGCCAGCAGCCTTAACGCGGGGTTGACTGAAGCTTTCTTT
TRBJ2-7 | TRBD1 | TRBV6-5 | - | 15 | CASSPRDRGQMEQYF | TGTGCCAGCAGTCCTAGGGACAGGGGACAAATGGAGCAGTACTTC
TRBJ2-7 | TRBD1 | TRBV10-1 | - | 14 | CASGTGTGGYEQYF | TGCGCCAGCGGAACCGGGACAGGGGGCTACGAGCAGTACTTC
TRBJ1-5 | - | TRBV4-2 | - | 17 | CASSQDLLSLRDQPQHF | TGTGCCAGCAGCCAAGATCTTCTGTCATTGAGGGATCAGCCCCAGCATTTT
TRBJ1-4 | - | TRBV6-1 | - | 16 | CASSGQVHATNEKLFF | TGTGCCAGCAGTGGCCAGGTACATGCAACTAATGAAAAACTGTTTTTT
TRBJ1-3 | TRBD1 | TRBV28 | - | 17 | CASSFQNRGYSGNTIYF | TGTGCCAGCAGTTTTCAAAACAGGGGGTACTCTGGAAACACCATATATTTT
TRBJ2-6 | - | TRBV5-1 | - | 15 | CASSLVPGGANVLTF | TGCGCCAGCAGCTTGGTGCCGGGAGGGGCCAACGTCCTGACTTTC
TRBJ2-7 | TRBD1 | TRBV2 | few | 14 | CASSEMGTGPEQYF | TGTGCCAGCAGTGAAATGGGGACAGGCCCCGAGCAGTACTTC
TRBJ2-3 | - | TRBV24-1 | once | 14 | CATSDAGLTDTQYF | TGTGCCACCAGTGACGCGGGTCTCACAGATACGCAGTATTTT
TRBJ2-7 | - | TRBV6-6 | - | 16 | CASSYSGRGSAYEQYF | TGTGCCAGCAGTTACTCGGGGAGGGGGTCCGCCTACGAGCAGTACTTC
TRBJ2-4 | TRBD2 | TRBV5-1 | once | 15 | CASSLEGGGHEVQYF | TGCGCCAGCAGCTTGGAAGGCGGGGGGCATGAAGTTCAGTACTTC
TRBJ2-5 | - | TRBV6-5 | - | 15 | CASSFAFGGPETQYF | TGTGCCAGCAGCTTTGCGTTTGGGGGCCCGGAGACCCAGTACTTC
TRBJ2-2 | - | TRBV19 | once | 15 | CASSRALSYTGELFF | TGTGCCAGTAGTAGGGCCCTCAGTTACACCGGGGAGCTGTTTTTT
TRBJ2-3 | TRBD2 | TRBV2 | - | 14 | CASRVAGNTDTQYF | TGTGCCAGCAGAGTAGCGGGGAACACAGATACGCAGTATTTT
TRBJ2-5 | - | TRBV11-1 | - | 15 | CASSLAGYHQETQYF | TGTGCCAGCAGCTTGGCGGGGTACCACCAAGAGACCCAGTACTTC
TRBJ2-7 | - | TRBV5-1 | few | 14 | CASSPSAASYEQYF | TGCGCCAGCAGCCCCTCGGCGGCCTCCTACGAGCAGTACTTC
TRBJ2-6 | TRBD1 | TRBV19 | - | 17 | CASSMRQGATGANVLTF | TGTGCCAGTAGTATGAGACAGGGGGCTACTGGGGCCAACGTCCTGACTTTC
TRBJ1-4 | TRBD1 | TRBV6-6 | - | 14 | CASSLGTGIEKLFF | TGTGCCAGCAGTCTCGGGACAGGGATCGAAAAACTGTTTTTT